This passage covers 20 T cell receptor beta chains from one sample sequenced in a study of T cell responses to AZD1222 COVID-19 vaccine. The table came from immunoSEQ multiplex PCR; TCRdb's copy has only in-frame clones and leaves some out. This sample has roughly 200,000 clones, with approximately 94% found just once. The material was peripheral blood, obtained 28 days after the second dose of the MenACWY control vaccine. The receptors were gathered from an adult who received the MenACWY meningococcal vaccine as a control.

The CDR3 loop reads CASSFRPTGDTEAFF. DNA for the CDR3: TGTGCCAGCAGTTTTCGGCCGACAGGGGACACTGAAGCTTTCTTT. The chain couples TRBV28 to TRBJ1-1; TRBD1 matches 8 bases. CDR1 and CDR2 from the germline V gene are MDHEN and SYDVKM. This CDR3 contains 15 residues. J lost 3 bases, V lost 3 bases, and 6 bases had no gene match.

J is TRBJ1-4 and V is TRBV6-6; D remains ambiguous. The V gene lost 4 bases and the J gene lost 0 bases, with 12 bases spanning the gap. Germline CDR1 reads MNHNY; CDR2 reads SVGAGI (reference sequence). The CDR3 totals 16 residues. The CDR3 is CASSSSKLATNEKLFF. CDR3 sequence (DNA): TGTGCCAGCAGTTCGTCTAAGTTAGCAACTAATGAAAAACTGTTTTTT.

The chain has TRBV28 and TRBJ2-1, with TRBD1 identical over 8 bases. This CDR3 has 16 residues. The germline CDR1 and CDR2 sequences are MDHEN and SYDVKM. Unmatched junction bases numbered 5, after V lost 4 bases and J lost 0 bases. The chain's CDR3 is CASSSATGGSYNEQFF. The CDR3 DNA reads TGTGCCAGCAGTTCCGCCACAGGGGGCTCCTACAATGAGCAGTTCTTC.

This chain joins TRBV7-3 and TRBJ1-2; a possible D gene is TRBD1 (5 bases). CDR3 size: 13 residues. V was clipped by 1 base and J by 8 bases, with 11 bases between them. Germline V gene data show CDR1 as SGHTA and CDR2 as FQGTGA. CDR3 in DNA: TGTGCCAGCAGCTTAATCCAGGGCGGAGGCTACACCTTC. The encoded protein is CASSLIQGGGYTF.

The V call is TRBV6-5, the J call TRBJ2-7, with TRBD2 as a possible D gene (5 bases). Trimming shortened V by 6 bases and J by 4 bases, and 13 bases separated the two germline ends. The germline CDR1 and CDR2 sequences are MNHEY and SVGAGI. This CDR3 comprises 13 residues. The CDR3: CASRPPEGYEQYF. The CDR3, as DNA: TGTGCCAGCAGACCCCCCGAGGGATACGAGCAGTACTTC.

The rearrangement joins TRBV29-1 to TRBJ2-2; D possibly matches TRBD1 or TRBD2 (6 bases each). The CDR3 extends over 15 amino acids. Germline values: CDR1 SQVTM, CDR2 ANQGSEA. The germline V and J ends were trimmed by 4 bases and 5 bases, with 17 bases remaining between them. Written as DNA, the CDR3 is TGCAGCGTTGGCTTGGGCGGAGGGGGAACCGGGGAGCTGTTTTTT. Encoded protein: CSVGLGGGGTGELFF.

J is TRBJ1-1 and V is TRBV6-2 or TRBV6-3; D not certain. Trimming pared 3 bases from V and 7 bases from J, leaving 9 bases between. CDR1 is MNHEY, CDR2 SVGEGT, per germline. CDR3 length: 12 residues. The CDR3 region is CASSYETREAFF. The CDR3, as DNA: TGTGCCAGCAGTTATGAAACTCGTGAAGCTTTCTTT.

The V and J genes are TRBV6-5 and TRBJ1-1; 9 bases are a match to TRBD1. V lost 6 bases to trimming and J lost 5 bases; unmatched junction nucleotides: 10. The CDR3 sequence is 15 residues long. Germline CDR1 MNHEY, CDR2 SVGAGI. CDR3 amino acids: CASREDRGVWTEAFF. CDR3 nucleotides: TGTGCCAGCAGAGAGGACAGGGGAGTTTGGACTGAAGCTTTCTTT.

This clone was detected once. The chain has TRBV9 and TRBJ2-1; D ambiguous. CDR1 and CDR2 from the germline V gene are SGDLS and YYNGEE. V gave up 0 bases and J gave up 0 bases, with 7 bases separating them. The CDR3 spans 15 residues. The CDR3 coding sequence is TGTGCCAGCAGCGTAGACCTAAGCTCCTACAATGAGCAGTTCTTC. Translation: CASSVDLSSYNEQFF.

The V gene is TRBV7-9, the J gene TRBJ2-3; D is unresolved. Trimming took off 1 base at V and 3 bases at J, with 2 bases between the two ends. Germline V gives CDR1 SEHNR, CDR2 FQNEAQ (reference sequence). CDR3 length equals 12 residues. The CDR3 nucleotides read TGTGCCAGCAGCTTAGGAACAGATACGCAGTATTTT. This sequence encodes CASSLGTDTQYF.

This clone was counted a single time. V and J are TRBV11-1 and TRBJ1-6, with D possibly being TRBD1 (6 bases). The CDR3 runs to 16 residues. In germline, CDR1 is SGHAT, CDR2 FQDESV (reference sequence). Deletions cut 4 bases from V and 6 bases from J, with 16 bases between. In DNA form, the CDR3 reads TGTGCCAGCAGCTCAGGCCTCCGGACAGTTAATTCACCCCTCCACTTT. The encoded protein is CASSSGLRTVNSPLHF. Full variable domain (outside the CDR3, taken from reference TRBV11-1 and TRBJ1-6): EAEVAQSPRYKITEKSQAVAFWCDPISGHATLYWYRQILGQGPELLVQFQDESVVDDSQLPKDRFSAERLKGVDSTLKIQPAELGDSAMYLCASSSGLRTVNSPLHFGNGTRLTVT.

J is TRBJ1-2 and V is TRBV25-1, with D possibly TRBD1 on 5 matching bases. V was trimmed by 1 base and J by 6 bases, leaving 12 bases between them. CDR1 is MGHDK, CDR2 SYGVNS, per germline. The CDR3 runs 14 residues. CDR3 loop: CASSEWARDDGYTF. Here the CDR3 DNA reads TGTGCCAGCAGTGAATGGGCCAGGGACGATGGCTACACCTTC.

This clone occurred once. The V and J genes are TRBV3-1 (or the pseudogene TRBV3-2) and TRBJ2-5, with TRBD2 identical over 12 bases. Looked up from germline, CDR1 is LGHDT and CDR2 is YNNKEL (reference sequence). This CDR3 has 16 amino acids. V was clipped by 5 bases and J by 5 bases; unmatched bases: 9. Here the CDR3 reads CASSSTTSGSWETQYF. In DNA form, the CDR3 reads TGTGCCAGCAGCTCAACGACTAGCGGGAGTTGGGAGACCCAGTACTTC.

The V gene is TRBV15, the J gene TRBJ2-7, with D possibly TRBD1 on 5 matching bases. Germline V gene data show CDR1 as LNHNV and CDR2 as YYDKDF (reference sequence). The CDR3 has 15 amino acids. V was shortened by 0 bases and J by 3 bases, with 12 bases between the two germline ends. The CDR3 loop is CATSRDLGRDYEQYF. In nucleotides, the CDR3 is TGTGCCACCAGCAGAGATTTGGGCAGGGACTACGAGCAGTACTTC.

In this sample, this clone turned up once. This sequence joins TRBV19 and TRBJ1-2; D is perhaps TRBD1 (6 bases). Germline V gives CDR1 LNHDA, CDR2 SQIVND (reference sequence). This CDR3 is built from 11 residues. V lost 5 bases and J lost 11, with 12 bases in between. The DNA for the CDR3 is TGTGCCAGTAGTGAGTGGACAGAGTACACCTTC. This codes for CASSEWTEYTF.

The rearrangement uses TRBV6-5 and TRBJ1-2, with 7 bases that match TRBD1. The germline CDR1 and CDR2 sequences are MNHEY and SVGAGI. The CDR3 loop spans 13 amino acids. V gave up 7 bases and J gave up 4 bases; unmatched junction bases: 6. The CDR3 reads CASMTGQVYGYTF. CDR3 in DNA: TGTGCCAGCATGACAGGGCAGGTCTATGGCTACACCTTC.

The chain couples TRBV2 to TRBJ2-1, with 7 nucleotides matching TRBD2. CDR1 SNHLY and CDR2 FYNNEI come from the germline V gene. This CDR3 spans 10 amino acids. With 9 bases clipped from V and 9 bases from J, the junction kept 2 bases outside the gene matches. CDR3 amino acids: CASVAGEQFF. The CDR3 DNA follows: TGTGCCAGTGTAGCGGGTGAGCAGTTCTTC.

The chain joins TRBV5-1 to TRBJ2-3, with 11 bases aligning to TRBD2. Looked up from germline, CDR1 is SGHRS and CDR2 is YFSETQ. V shed 3 bases, J shed 0 bases, and the junction held 15 bases outside the gene matches. The CDR3 has 20 residues. The chain's CDR3 is CASSWETSGVLSVSTDTQYF. The CDR3 DNA sequence: TGCGCCAGCAGCTGGGAGACTAGCGGGGTTCTGAGTGTTAGCACAGATACGCAGTATTTT.

The chain has TRBV5-6 and TRBJ2-5; D remains unclear. Between the trimmed V and J ends, which lost 0 bases and 5 bases, there was a span of 8 bases. This CDR3 spans 13 amino acids. The germline CDR1 and CDR2 sequences are SGHDT and YYEEEE. For the CDR3, the DNA is TGTGCCAGCAGCTTGGGTTGGGGTGAGACCCAGTACTTC. This sequence encodes CASSLGWGETQYF.

The rearrangement joins TRBV28 to TRBJ2-3; D tentatively reads TRBD1 or TRBD2 (5 bases each). V lost 8 bases and J 3 bases, leaving 15 bases between the germline ends. The germline V gene has CDR1 MDHEN and CDR2 SYDVKM. The CDR3 totals 14 residues. CDR3 loop: CASCTRGATDTQYF. In DNA form, the CDR3 reads TGTGCCAGCTGTACTAGAGGGGCAACAGATACGCAGTATTTT.